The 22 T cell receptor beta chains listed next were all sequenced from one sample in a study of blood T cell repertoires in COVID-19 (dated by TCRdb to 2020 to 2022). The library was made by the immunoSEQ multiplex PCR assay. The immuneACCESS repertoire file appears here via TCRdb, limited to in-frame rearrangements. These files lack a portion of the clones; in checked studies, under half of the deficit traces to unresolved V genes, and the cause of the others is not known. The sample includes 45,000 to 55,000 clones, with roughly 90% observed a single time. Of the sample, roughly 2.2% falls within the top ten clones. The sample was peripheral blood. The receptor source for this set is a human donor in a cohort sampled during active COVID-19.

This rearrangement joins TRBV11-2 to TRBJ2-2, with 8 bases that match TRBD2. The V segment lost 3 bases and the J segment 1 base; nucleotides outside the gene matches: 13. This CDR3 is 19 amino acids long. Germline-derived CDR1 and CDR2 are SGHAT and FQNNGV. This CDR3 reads CASSFRFRRLAGNTGELFF. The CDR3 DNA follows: TGTGCCAGCAGCTTCCGGTTCCGTAGGCTAGCGGGGAACACCGGGGAGCTGTTTTTT.

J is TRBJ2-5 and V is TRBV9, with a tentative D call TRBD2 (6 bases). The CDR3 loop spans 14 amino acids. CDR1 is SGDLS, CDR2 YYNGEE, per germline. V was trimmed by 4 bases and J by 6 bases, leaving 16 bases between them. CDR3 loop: CASSSGSSKQTQYF. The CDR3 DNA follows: TGTGCCAGCAGCAGCGGGTCATCCAAGCAGACCCAGTACTTC. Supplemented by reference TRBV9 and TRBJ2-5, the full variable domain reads DSGVTQTPKHLITATGQRVTLRCSPRSGDLSVYWYQQSLDQGLQFLIQYYNGEERAKGNILERFSAQQFPDLHSELNLSSLELGDSALYFCASSSGSSKQTQYFGPGTRLLVL.

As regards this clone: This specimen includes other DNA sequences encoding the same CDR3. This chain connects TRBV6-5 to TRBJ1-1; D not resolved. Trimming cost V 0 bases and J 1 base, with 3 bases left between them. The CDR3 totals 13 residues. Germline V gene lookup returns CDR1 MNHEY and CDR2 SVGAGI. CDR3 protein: CASSYSRNTEAFF. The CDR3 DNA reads TGTGCCAGCAGTTACTCTCGGAACACTGAAGCTTTCTTT.

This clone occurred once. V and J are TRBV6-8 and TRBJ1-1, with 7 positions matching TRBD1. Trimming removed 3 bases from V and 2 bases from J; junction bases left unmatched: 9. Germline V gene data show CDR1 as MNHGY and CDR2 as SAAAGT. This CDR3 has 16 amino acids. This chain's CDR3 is CASSYLSGTVNTEAFF. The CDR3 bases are TGTGCCAGCAGTTATCTCTCCGGGACAGTTAACACTGAAGCTTTCTTT.

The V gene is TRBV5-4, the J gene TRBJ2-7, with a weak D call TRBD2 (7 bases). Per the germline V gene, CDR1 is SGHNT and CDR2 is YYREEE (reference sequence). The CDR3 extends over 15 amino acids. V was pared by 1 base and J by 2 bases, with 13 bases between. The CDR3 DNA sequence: TGTGCCAGCAGCTTGAGTCCGGGGGGCCCCTACGAGCAGTACTTC. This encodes CASSLSPGGPYEQYF.

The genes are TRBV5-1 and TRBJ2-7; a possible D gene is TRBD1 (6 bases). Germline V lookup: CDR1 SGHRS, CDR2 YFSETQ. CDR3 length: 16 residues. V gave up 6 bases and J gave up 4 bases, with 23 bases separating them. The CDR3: CASTPDLGTRLYEQYF. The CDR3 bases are TGCGCCAGCACTCCCGACCTCGGGACAAGACTATACGAGCAGTACTTC.

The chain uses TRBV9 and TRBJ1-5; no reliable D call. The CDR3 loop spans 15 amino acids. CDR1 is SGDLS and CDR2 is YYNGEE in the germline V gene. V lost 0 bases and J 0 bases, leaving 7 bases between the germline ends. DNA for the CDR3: TGTGCCAGCAGCGTAGAAGCGGGTAGCAATCAGCCCCAGCATTTT. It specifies CASSVEAGSNQPQHF.

The CDR3 sequence: CASSPTGDPLDYGYTF. CDR3 coding DNA: TGTGCCAGCTCACCTACAGGGGACCCCTTGGATTATGGCTACACCTTC. The chain combines TRBV18 with TRBJ1-2, with TRBD1 identical over 7 bases. The CDR3 has 16 residues. Germline values: CDR1 KGHSH, CDR2 LQKENI. The V gene end was trimmed by 3 bases and the J gene end by 5 bases; junction bases not matched to a gene: 12.

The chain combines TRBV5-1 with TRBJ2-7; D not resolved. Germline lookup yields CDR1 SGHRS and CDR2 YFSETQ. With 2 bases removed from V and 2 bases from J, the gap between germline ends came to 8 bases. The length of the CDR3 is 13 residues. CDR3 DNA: TGCGCCAGCAGCTTAGGCGGAACCTACGAGCAGTACTTC. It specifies CASSLGGTYEQYF.

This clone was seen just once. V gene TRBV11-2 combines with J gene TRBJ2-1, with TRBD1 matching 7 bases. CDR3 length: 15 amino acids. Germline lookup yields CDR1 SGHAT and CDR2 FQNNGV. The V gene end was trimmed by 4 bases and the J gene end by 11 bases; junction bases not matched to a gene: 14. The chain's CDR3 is CASSSSGTEWGKQFF. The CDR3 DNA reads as TGTGCCAGCAGCTCTTCCGGGACAGAATGGGGAAAGCAGTTCTTC.

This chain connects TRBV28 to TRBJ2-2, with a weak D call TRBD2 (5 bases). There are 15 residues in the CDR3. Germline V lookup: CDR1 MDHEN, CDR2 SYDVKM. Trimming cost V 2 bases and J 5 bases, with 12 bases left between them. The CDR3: CASSLKRGITGELFF. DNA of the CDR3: TGTGCCAGCAGTTTAAAAAGAGGGATAACCGGGGAGCTGTTTTTT.

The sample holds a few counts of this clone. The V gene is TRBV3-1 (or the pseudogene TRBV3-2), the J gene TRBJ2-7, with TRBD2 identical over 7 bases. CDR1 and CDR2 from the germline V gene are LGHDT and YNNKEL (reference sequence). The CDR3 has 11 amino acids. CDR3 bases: TGTGAAAGCGGGAAGTTCCGCGAGCAGTACTTC. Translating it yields CESGKFREQYF.

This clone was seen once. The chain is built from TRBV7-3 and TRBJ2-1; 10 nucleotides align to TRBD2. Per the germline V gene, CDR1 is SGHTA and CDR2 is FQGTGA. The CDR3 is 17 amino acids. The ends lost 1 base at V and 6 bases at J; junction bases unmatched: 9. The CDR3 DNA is TGTGCCAGCAGCTTAAGGCTAGCGGGGGTTCTGGGCAATGAGCAGTTCTTC. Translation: CASSLRLAGVLGNEQFF.

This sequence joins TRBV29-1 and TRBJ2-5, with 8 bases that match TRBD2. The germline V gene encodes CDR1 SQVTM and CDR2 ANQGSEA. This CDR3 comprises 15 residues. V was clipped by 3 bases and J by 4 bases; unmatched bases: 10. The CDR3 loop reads CSVDGREAPPETQYF. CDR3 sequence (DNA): TGCAGCGTTGATGGGCGGGAGGCACCTCCAGAGACCCAGTACTTC.

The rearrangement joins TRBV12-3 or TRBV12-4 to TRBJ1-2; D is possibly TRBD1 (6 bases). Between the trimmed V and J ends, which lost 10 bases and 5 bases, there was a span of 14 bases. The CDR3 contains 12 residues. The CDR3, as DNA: TGTGCCACCGGGGGGGGGCGATATGGCTACACCTTC. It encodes CATGGGRYGYTF.

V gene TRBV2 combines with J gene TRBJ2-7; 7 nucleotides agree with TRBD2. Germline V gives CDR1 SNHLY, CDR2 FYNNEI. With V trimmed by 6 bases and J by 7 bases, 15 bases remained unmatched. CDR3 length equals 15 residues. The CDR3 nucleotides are TGTGCCAGCAGCGGGCGGGGGAGACCCCTGGGGGAGCAGTACTTC. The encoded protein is CASSGRGRPLGEQYF.

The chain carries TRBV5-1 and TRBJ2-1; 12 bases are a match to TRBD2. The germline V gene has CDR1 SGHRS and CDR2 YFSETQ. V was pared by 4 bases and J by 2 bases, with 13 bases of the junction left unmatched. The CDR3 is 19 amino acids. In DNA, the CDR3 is TGCGCCAGCAGCCACAGACTAGCGGGGGTGTTAGTTCCCTACAATGAGCAGTTCTTC. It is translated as CASSHRLAGVLVPYNEQFF.

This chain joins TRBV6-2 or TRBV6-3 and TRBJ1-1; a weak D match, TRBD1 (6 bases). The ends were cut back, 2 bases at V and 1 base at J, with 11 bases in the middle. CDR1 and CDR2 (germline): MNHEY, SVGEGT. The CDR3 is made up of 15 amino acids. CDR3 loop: CASSYVGQRNTEAFF. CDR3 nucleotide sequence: TGTGCCAGCAGTTACGTTGGACAGCGGAACACTGAAGCTTTCTTT.

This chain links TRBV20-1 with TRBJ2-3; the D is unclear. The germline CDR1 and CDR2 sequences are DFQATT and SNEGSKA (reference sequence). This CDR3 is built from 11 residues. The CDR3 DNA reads TGCACTGCCCTCCTCACAGATACGCAGTATTTT. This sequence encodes CTALLTDTQYF.

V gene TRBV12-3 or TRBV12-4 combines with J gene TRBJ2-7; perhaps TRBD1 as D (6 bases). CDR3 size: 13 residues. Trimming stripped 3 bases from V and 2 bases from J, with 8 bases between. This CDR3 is CASSFNRAYEQYF. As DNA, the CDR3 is TGTGCCAGCAGTTTTAACAGGGCCTACGAGCAGTACTTC.

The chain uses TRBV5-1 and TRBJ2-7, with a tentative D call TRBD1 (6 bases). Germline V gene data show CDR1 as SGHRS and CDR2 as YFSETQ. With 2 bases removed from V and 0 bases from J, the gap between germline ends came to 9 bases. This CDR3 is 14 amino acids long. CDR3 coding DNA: TGCGCCAGCAGCTTACAGGGCAGCTCCTACGAGCAGTACTTC. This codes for CASSLQGSSYEQYF.

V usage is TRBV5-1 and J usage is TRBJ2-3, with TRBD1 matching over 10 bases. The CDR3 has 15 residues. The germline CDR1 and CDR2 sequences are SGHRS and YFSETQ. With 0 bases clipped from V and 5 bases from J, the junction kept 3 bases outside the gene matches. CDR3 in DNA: TGCGCCAGCAGCTTGGGACAGGGGGCCGGAGATACGCAGTATTTT. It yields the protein CASSLGQGAGDTQYF.